The 15 T cell receptor beta chains below all came from one sample that was sequenced in a study of T-cell memory formation after mild COVID-19. TCRdb ran MiXCR on the 5' RACE reads and lists one entry per CDR3 protein. This table has around 440,000 distinct CDR3 sequences, 15% to 20% appearing once. Sequencing was performed on PBMCs or a T cell subset sorted from them (not recorded which). These receptors were collected from an adult woman who had mild COVID-19 (a few samples of this study predate the infection). Cell type and time point are not known.

This clonotype came up a few times. This rearrangement joins TRBV27 to TRBJ1-1; 7 bases fit TRBD1. Trimming took 3 bases from V and 0 from J; bases not matched to a gene: 4. The CDR3 is 15 residues long. CDR1 and CDR2 from the germline V gene are MNHEY and SMNVEV (reference sequence). CDR3 loop: CASSFSDRMNTEAFF. The CDR3 nucleotides read TGTGCCAGCAGTTTTTCGGACAGGATGAACACTGAAGCTTTCTTT.

The CDR3 region is CASSTQGRGTDTQYF. DNA for the CDR3: TGTGCCAGCAGCACACAGGGGCGTGGCACAGATACGCAGTATTTT. The V and J genes are TRBV5-6 and TRBJ2-3, with 7 bases identical to TRBD1. The V segment lost 4 bases and the J segment 1 base; nucleotides outside the gene matches: 6. Looked up from germline, CDR1 is SGHDT and CDR2 is YYEEEE. This CDR3 spans 15 amino acids.

The chain couples TRBV12-3 or TRBV12-4 to TRBJ2-3, with 7 bases aligning to TRBD2. The CDR3 runs to 12 residues. The J segment lost 2 bases and the V segment lost 8 bases, leaving 1 base of the junction unmatched. The CDR3 spells CASRDYTDTQYF. The CDR3 DNA sequence: TGTGCCAGCCGGGACTACACAGATACGCAGTATTTT.

This clonotype has only one observation. The chain is built from TRBV12-3 or TRBV12-4 and TRBJ2-3; D possibly matches TRBD1 or TRBD2 (6 bases each). This CDR3 region has 12 residues. Trimming stripped 5 bases from V and 6 bases from J, with 9 bases between. This chain's CDR3 is CASSQGRDTQYF. In DNA form, the CDR3 reads TGTGCCAGCAGTCAGGGGAGGGATACGCAGTATTTT.

The chain recombines TRBV5-1 with TRBJ2-2; D is unclear. Trimming shortened V by 0 bases and J by 3 bases, and 9 bases separated the two germline ends. Germline CDR1 is SGHRS and CDR2 is YFSETQ. The CDR3 runs to 15 residues. The CDR3 sequence is CASSLGQADTGELFF. Here the CDR3 DNA reads TGCGCCAGCAGCTTGGGGCAGGCGGACACCGGGGAGCTGTTTTTT.

This clonotype was picked up a small number of times. This chain joins TRBV4-1 and TRBJ2-7; TRBD2 matches at 10 bases. The V gene's germline CDR1 is MGHRA and CDR2 YSYEKL. This CDR3 comprises 14 residues. J lost 4 bases, V lost 1 base, and 1 base had no gene match. The DNA for the CDR3 is TGCGCCAGCAGCCAAGGTAGCGGGGGGTACGAGCAGTACTTC. Residues: CASSQGSGGYEQYF.

This clonotype showed up just a few times. The rearrangement joins TRBV7-8 to TRBJ2-7; no definite D call. V lost 1 base to trimming and J lost 6 bases, with 16 bases between them. The germline V gene has CDR1 SGHVS and CDR2 FQNEAQ. This CDR3 contains 15 residues. CDR3 sequence: CASSLEVGALPEQYF. CDR3 nucleotides: TGTGCCAGCAGCTTAGAAGTGGGTGCTCTCCCCGAGCAGTACTTC.

This clonotype turned up a few times. V and J are TRBV20-1 and TRBJ1-1; D possibly corresponds to TRBD1 (6 bases). The V end lost 3 bases, the J end lost 4 bases, and 12 bases lay between the germline ends. The CDR3 totals 13 residues. In germline, CDR1 is DFQATT, CDR2 SNEGSKA (reference sequence). CDR3 nucleotide sequence: TGCAGTGCTAGTCACCCAGGGGTCACTGAAGCTTTCTTT. Protein sequence: CSASHPGVTEAFF.

This clonotype was seen a few times. The V gene is TRBV20-1, the J gene TRBJ2-1, with no clear D. The germline CDR1 and CDR2 sequences are DFQATT and SNEGSKA (reference sequence). The CDR3 is 12 residues long. V was clipped by 5 bases and J by 3 bases, with 8 bases between them. In DNA, the CDR3 is TGCAGTGCTCGTCCTAGCTACAATGAGCAGTTCTTC. The encoded protein is CSARPSYNEQFF.

This clonotype has a handful of counts. The CDR3 is CASSQESPREQYF. The CDR3 nucleotides are TGCGCCAGCAGCCAAGAATCTCCCCGCGAGCAGTACTTC. The chain employs TRBV4-1 and TRBJ2-7; no clear D. Germline-derived CDR1 and CDR2 are MGHRA and YSYEKL. This CDR3 is built from 13 residues. V lost 0 bases, J lost 6 bases, and 9 bases lay in between.

This clonotype was observed a handful of times. The V and J genes are TRBV4-3 and TRBJ2-2, with 7 bases aligning to TRBD2. In germline, CDR1 is LGHNA, CDR2 YSLEER. J was trimmed by 4 bases and V by 1 base; bases with no gene match: 3. The CDR3 contains 15 residues. In DNA form, the CDR3 reads TGCGCCAGCAGCCAAGTGTGGGGGGGCACCGGGGAGCTGTTTTTT. The encoded protein is CASSQVWGGTGELFF.

This clonotype occurred a few times. The chain recombines TRBV20-1 with TRBJ2-7; 7 nucleotides match TRBD1. The CDR3 sequence is 14 residues long. Unmatched junction bases numbered 11, after V lost 6 bases and J lost 3 bases. Germline lookup yields CDR1 DFQATT and CDR2 SNEGSKA (reference sequence). The CDR3 coding sequence is TGCAGTGCACTCCATGTGGGACAGTTCTACGAGCAGTACTTC. Amino acid sequence: CSALHVGQFYEQYF.

Many counts were recorded for this clonotype. The rearrangement joins TRBV9 to TRBJ2-7, with D maybe TRBD1 (5 bases). The germline gives CDR1 SGDLS, CDR2 YYNGEE. The CDR3 runs 14 residues. Deletions cut 3 bases from V and 6 bases from J, with 16 bases between. The CDR3 is CASSETVSVSEQYF. The CDR3 DNA follows: TGTGCCAGCAGCGAGACAGTATCCGTCAGCGAGCAGTACTTC.

The chain links TRBV6-2 or TRBV6-3 to TRBJ2-1; 9 nucleotides match TRBD2. In germline, CDR1 is MNHEY, CDR2 SVGEGT. V was clipped by 6 bases and J by 8 bases; unmatched bases: 8. This CDR3 has 14 amino acids. This CDR3 is CASRQGLARDEQFF. In DNA form, the CDR3 reads TGTGCCAGCAGACAAGGACTAGCGCGAGATGAGCAGTTCTTC.

The J gene is TRBJ2-1, the V gene TRBV20-1; the D gene is possibly TRBD2 (6 bases). There are 14 residues in the CDR3. V lost 5 bases to trimming and J lost 5 bases, with 16 bases between them. Germline-derived CDR1 and CDR2 are DFQATT and SNEGSKA (reference sequence). The CDR3 DNA is TGCAGTGCTTGGGGACTGGCCGCAGACAATGAGCAGTTCTTC. It specifies CSAWGLAADNEQFF.